The next 3 T cell receptor beta chains were all read from a single sample in a study of blood T cell repertoires in COVID-19. Sequencing was performed with immunoSEQ multiplex PCR; in TCRdb, only in-frame clones are kept and a portion is missing. Of 87,000 or so clones listed, over 80% were seen once; the top ten hold approximately 15%. Sequenced material: peripheral blood. Source of these receptors: an elderly woman with active or convalescent COVID-19.

The chain joins TRBV2 to TRBJ1-4; a possible D gene is TRBD1 (5 bases). The germline CDR1 and CDR2 sequences are SNHLY and FYNNEI. V was trimmed by 1 base and J by 8 bases, leaving 5 bases between them. This CDR3 region has 12 residues. Written as DNA, the CDR3 is TGTGCCAGCAGTGAAGAGGGGGAAAAACTGTTTTTT. As protein: CASSEEGEKLFF.

Comments on this clone: At one end, the junction sequence differs from germline, possibly due to a read error. The V and J genes are TRBV7-7 and TRBJ2-5, with D maybe TRBD2 (5 bases). The CDR3 contains 13 residues. Germline V gene sequence: CDR1 SSHAT, CDR2 FNYEAQ (reference sequence). CDR3 loop: CASSPGEKETQYF. The CDR3 nucleotides are TGTGCTAGCAGCCCCGGGGAAAAAGAGACCCAGTACTTC.

This clone came up a few times. This chain connects TRBV7-9 to TRBJ2-7, with 7 bases fitting TRBD2. This CDR3 has 16 amino acids. V shed 1 base and J 1 base; nucleotides not matched to a gene: 7. Germline CDR1 SEHNR, CDR2 FQNEAQ (reference sequence). CDR3 nucleotide sequence: TGTGCCAGCAGCTTAGTGCGGCGGGAGTTGTCCTACGAGCAGTACTTC. Encoded protein: CASSLVRRELSYEQYF.